Below, 10 T cell receptor beta chains from the same sample are listed, as sequenced in a study of T cells in Graves' hyperthyroidism and ophthalmopathy. Regions amplified from RNA transcripts were the TCR beta CDR3 regions. In the first-round RT-PCR of the TCR CDR3, the HTBI primer set was used. TCRdb fed the multiplex PCR reads into MiXCR, producing one record per CDR3 protein. Of approximately 610,000 distinct CDR3 sequences in the sample, about 15% were seen once. The sample was blood. Receptors were obtained from a woman in her 40s with Graves' ophthalmopathy.

The chain combines TRBV4-1 with TRBJ1-2, with unresolved D. Germline V gene lookup returns CDR1 MGHRA and CDR2 YSYEKL. CDR3 size: 15 residues. The V end was cut by 3 bases, the J end by 2 bases, with 13 bases between. The CDR3 sequence is CASSHPQRTNYGYTF. In DNA, the CDR3 is TGCGCCAGCAGCCACCCACAAAGAACCAACTATGGCTACACCTTC.

This clonotype was seen ten or more times. V and J are TRBV7-2 and TRBJ2-7, with D uncertain. Germline V gene lookup returns CDR1 SGHTA and CDR2 FQGNSA. This CDR3 is 12 amino acids long. Trimming left V 1 base short and J 6 bases short, with 7 bases between. The DNA of the CDR3 is TGTGCCAGCAGCTTAGTTAGTGTCGAGCAGTACTTC. This translates into CASSLVSVEQYF.

This clonotype was recorded at least ten times. The chain couples TRBV2 to TRBJ2-7, with TRBD1 matching 8 bases. V trimming: 6 bases; J trimming: 9 bases; junction bases outside the gene matches: 4. Germline values: CDR1 SNHLY, CDR2 FYNNEI. CDR3 size: 11 residues. The CDR3 bases are TGTGCCAGCAGCGGACAGGGCGGGCAGTACTTC. It encodes CASSGQGGQYF.

A remark on this clonotype: Sequence at one end of the junction differs from germline and may be a read error. This sequence joins TRBV7-2 and TRBJ1-1; D remains unclear. This CDR3 region has 13 residues. In germline, CDR1 is SGHTA, CDR2 FQGNSA. The CDR3 sequence: CANSFQRNTEAFF. In DNA form, the CDR3 reads TGTGCCAACAGCTTTCAACGGAACACTGAAGCTTTCTTT.

The chain carries TRBV5-1 and TRBJ1-1, with TRBD1 identical over 7 bases. Germline trimming cut 0 bases from V and 5 bases from J; bases unmatched to any gene: 4. Germline assignment: CDR1 SGHRS and CDR2 YFSETQ. There are 14 residues in the CDR3. DNA of the CDR3: TGCGCCAGCAGCTTGGCTACAGGGGAAACTGAAGCTTTCTTT. Protein product: CASSLATGETEAFF.

This clonotype was seen repeatedly, ten times or more. The chain links TRBV28 to TRBJ1-1; D call uncertain. The CDR3 sequence is 13 residues long. The germline V gene has CDR1 MDHEN and CDR2 SYDVKM. The V end was cut by 2 bases, the J end by 5 bases, with 9 bases between. The CDR3 protein is CASSLGRRTEAFF. CDR3 nucleotide sequence: TGTGCCAGCAGTTTAGGTCGGCGAACTGAAGCTTTCTTT. Supplemented by reference TRBV28 and TRBJ1-1, the full variable domain reads DVKVTQSSRYLVKRTGEKVFLECVQDMDHENMFWYRQDPGLGLRLIYFSYDVKMKEKGDIPEGYSVSREKKERFSLILESASTNQTSMYLCASSLGRRTEAFFGQGTRLTVV.

This clonotype was recorded many times. The V call is TRBV7-2, the J call TRBJ2-5; TRBD2 agrees at 7 bases. Germline lookup yields CDR1 SGHTA and CDR2 FQGNSA. Trimming at V came to 5 bases and at J to 1 base, leaving 4 bases not matched to a gene. The CDR3 spans 14 residues. CDR3 in DNA: TGTGCCAGCAGCACTTGGGAGGGCCAAGAGACCCAGTACTTC. It specifies CASSTWEGQETQYF.

This clonotype appeared many times. The chain combines TRBV7-2 with TRBJ2-2, with D perhaps TRBD2 (6 bases). Trimming left V 3 bases short and J 6 bases short, with 11 bases between. The CDR3 runs 14 residues. Germline V CDR1 and CDR2: SGHTA, FQGNSA. The CDR3: CASSLDYDSGELFF. The CDR3, as DNA: TGTGCCAGCAGCTTGGACTATGACTCCGGGGAGCTGTTTTTT.

This clonotype was detected a few times. The genes are TRBV20-1 and TRBJ2-7, with TRBD1 matching over 7 bases. CDR3 length: 15 amino acids. J lost 5 bases, V lost 3 bases, and 13 bases had no gene match. Germline V lookup: CDR1 DFQATT, CDR2 SNEGSKA (reference sequence). The CDR3 DNA reads TGCAGTGCTAGGGATCTCAGGGGGAGCGTGGACGAGCAGTACTTC. This encodes CSARDLRGSVDEQYF.

This clonotype was counted at least ten times. This sequence joins TRBV19 and TRBJ1-1; perhaps TRBD1 as D (5 bases). Germline CDR1 and CDR2: LNHDA and SQIVND (reference sequence). Trimming shortened V by 7 bases and J by 5 bases, and 14 bases separated the two germline ends. The CDR3 spans 13 residues. CDR3 nucleotide sequence: TGTGCCAGTAAACCAGGGAGTAAGACTGAAGCTTTCTTT. It codes for CASKPGSKTEAFF.